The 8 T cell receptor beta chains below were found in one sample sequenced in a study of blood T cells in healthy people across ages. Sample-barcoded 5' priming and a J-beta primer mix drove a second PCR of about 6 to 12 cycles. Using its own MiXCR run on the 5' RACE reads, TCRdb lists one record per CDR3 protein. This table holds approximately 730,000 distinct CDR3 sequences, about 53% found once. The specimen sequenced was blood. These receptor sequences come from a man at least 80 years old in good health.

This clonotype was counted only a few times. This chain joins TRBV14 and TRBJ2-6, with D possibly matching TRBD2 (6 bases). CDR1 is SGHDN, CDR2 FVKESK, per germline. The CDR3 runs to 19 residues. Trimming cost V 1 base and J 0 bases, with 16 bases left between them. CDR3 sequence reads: CASSQAPWRRASGANVLTF. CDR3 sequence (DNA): TGTGCCAGCAGCCAAGCTCCGTGGCGGAGGGCCTCTGGGGCCAACGTCCTGACTTTC. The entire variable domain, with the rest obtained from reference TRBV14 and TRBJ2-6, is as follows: EAGVTQFPSHSVIEKGQTVTLRCDPISGHDNLYWYRRVMGKEIKFLLHFVKESKQDESGMPNNRFLAERTGGTYSTLKVQPAELEDSGVYFCASSQAPWRRASGANVLTFGAGSRLTVL.

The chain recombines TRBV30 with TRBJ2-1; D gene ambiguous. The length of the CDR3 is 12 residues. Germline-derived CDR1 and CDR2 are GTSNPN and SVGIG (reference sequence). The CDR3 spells CGLGRSYNEQFF. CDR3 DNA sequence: TGTGGGCTCGGGCGATCCTACAATGAGCAGTTCTTC.

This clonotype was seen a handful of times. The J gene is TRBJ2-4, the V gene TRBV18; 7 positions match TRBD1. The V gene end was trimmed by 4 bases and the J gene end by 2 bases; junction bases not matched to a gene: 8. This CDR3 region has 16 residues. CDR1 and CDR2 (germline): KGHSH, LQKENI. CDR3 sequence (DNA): TGTGCCAGCTCACTAGACAGGGTTCGGACCAAAAACATTCAGTACTTC. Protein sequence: CASSLDRVRTKNIQYF.

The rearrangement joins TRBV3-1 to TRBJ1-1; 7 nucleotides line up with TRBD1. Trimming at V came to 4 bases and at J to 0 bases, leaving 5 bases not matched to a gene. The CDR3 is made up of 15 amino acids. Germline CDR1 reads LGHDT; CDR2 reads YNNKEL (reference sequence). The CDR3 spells CASSLRDRMNTEAFF. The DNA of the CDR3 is TGTGCCAGCAGCCTCCGGGACAGAATGAACACTGAAGCTTTCTTT.

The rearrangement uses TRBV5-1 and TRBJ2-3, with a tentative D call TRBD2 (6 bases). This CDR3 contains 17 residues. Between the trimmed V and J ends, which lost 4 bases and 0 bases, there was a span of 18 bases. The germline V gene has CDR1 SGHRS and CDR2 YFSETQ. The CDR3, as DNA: TGCGCCAGCAGCCCAGGGTGGAGGACTACTAGCACAGATACGCAGTATTTT. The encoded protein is CASSPGWRTTSTDTQYF.

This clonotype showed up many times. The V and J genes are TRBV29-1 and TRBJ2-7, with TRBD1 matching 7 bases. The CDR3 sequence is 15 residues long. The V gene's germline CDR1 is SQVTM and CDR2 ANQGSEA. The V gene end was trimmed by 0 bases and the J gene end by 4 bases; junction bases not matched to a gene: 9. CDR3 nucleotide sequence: TGCAGCGTTGAAGATCCCGAAGCCAGGGGGTACGAGCAGTACTTC. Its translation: CSVEDPEARGYEQYF.

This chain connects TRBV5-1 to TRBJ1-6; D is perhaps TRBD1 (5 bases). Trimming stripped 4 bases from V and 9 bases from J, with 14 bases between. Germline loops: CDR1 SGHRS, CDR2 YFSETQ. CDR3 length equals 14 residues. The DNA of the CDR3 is TGCGCCAGCAGCGGAGGGGTAGGTGGTTCACCCCTCCACTTT. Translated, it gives CASSGGVGGSPLHF.

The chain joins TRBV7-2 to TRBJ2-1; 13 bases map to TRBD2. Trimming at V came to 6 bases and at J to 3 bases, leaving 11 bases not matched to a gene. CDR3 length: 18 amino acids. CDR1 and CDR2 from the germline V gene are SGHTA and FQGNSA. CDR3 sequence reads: CASRAGTSGADRYNEQFF. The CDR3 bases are TGTGCCAGCAGAGCCGGGACTAGCGGGGCCGACCGCTACAATGAGCAGTTCTTC.